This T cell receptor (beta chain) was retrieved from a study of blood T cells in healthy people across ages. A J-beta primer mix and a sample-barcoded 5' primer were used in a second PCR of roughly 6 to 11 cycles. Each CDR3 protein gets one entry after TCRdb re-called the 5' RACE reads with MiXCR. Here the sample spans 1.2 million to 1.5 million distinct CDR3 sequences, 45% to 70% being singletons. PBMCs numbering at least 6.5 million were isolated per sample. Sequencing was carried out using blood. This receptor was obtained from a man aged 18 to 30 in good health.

The CDR3 is CASSYSMNGDYEQYF. The CDR3 coding sequence is TGTGCCAGCAGTTACTCGATGAACGGTGACTACGAGCAGTACTTC. This chain joins TRBV6-5 and TRBJ2-7, with D unresolved. Germline CDR1 reads MNHEY; CDR2 reads SVGAGI. This CDR3 is 15 amino acids long. The ends were cut back, 0 bases at V and 3 bases at J, with 12 bases in the middle.